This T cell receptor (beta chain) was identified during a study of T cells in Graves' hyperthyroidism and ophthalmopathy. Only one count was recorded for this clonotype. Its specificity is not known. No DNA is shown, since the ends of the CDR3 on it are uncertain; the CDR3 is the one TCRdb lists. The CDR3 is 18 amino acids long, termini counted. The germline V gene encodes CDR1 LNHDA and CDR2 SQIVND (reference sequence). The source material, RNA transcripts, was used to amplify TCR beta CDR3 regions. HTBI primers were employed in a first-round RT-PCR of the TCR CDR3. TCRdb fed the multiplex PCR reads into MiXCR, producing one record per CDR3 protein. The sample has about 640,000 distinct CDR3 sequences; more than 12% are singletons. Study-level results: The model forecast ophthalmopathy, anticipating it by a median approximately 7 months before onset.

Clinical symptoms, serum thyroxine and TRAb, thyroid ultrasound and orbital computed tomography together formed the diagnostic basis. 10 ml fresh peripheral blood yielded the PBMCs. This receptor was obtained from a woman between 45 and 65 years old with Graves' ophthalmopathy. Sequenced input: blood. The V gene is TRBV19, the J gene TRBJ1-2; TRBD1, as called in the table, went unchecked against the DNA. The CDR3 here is CASTSGPPLGQGPYGYTF.